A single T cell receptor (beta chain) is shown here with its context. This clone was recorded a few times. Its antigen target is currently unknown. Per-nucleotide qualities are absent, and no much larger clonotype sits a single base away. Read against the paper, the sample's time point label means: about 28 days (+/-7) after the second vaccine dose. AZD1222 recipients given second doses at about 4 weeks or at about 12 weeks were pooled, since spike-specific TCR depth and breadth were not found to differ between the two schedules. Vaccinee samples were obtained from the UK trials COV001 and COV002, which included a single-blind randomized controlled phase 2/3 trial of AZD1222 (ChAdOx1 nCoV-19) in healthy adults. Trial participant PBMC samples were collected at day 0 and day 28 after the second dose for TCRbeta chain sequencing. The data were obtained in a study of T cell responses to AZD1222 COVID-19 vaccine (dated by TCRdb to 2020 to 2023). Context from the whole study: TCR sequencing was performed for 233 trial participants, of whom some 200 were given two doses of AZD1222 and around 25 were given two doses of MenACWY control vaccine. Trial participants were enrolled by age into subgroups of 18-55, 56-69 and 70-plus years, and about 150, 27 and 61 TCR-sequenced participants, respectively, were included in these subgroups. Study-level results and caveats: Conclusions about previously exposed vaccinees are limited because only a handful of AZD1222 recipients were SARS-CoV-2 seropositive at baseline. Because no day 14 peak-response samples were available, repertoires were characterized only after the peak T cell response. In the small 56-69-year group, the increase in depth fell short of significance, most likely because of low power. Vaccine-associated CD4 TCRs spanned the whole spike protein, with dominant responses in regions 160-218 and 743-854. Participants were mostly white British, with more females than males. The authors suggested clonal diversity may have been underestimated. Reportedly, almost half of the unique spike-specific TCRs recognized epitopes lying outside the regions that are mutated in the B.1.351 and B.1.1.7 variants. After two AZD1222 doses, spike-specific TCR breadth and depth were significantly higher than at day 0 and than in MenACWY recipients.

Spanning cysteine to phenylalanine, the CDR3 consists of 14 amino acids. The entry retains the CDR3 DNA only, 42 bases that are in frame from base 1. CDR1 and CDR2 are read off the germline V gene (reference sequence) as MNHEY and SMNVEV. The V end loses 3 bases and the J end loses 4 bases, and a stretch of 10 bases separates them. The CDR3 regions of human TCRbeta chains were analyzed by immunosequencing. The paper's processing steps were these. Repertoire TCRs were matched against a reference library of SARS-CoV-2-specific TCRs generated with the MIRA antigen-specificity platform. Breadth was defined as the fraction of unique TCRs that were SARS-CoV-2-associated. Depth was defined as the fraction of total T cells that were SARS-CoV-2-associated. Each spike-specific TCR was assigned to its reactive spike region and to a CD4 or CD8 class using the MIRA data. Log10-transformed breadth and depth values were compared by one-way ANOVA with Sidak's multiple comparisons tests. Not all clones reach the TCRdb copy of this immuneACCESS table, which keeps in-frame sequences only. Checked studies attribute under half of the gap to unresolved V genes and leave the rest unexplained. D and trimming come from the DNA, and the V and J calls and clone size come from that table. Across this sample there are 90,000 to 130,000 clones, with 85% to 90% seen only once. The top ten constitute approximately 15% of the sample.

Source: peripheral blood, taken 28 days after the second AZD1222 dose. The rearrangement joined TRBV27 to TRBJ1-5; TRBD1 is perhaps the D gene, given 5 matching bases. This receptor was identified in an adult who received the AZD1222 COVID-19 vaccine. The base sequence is TGTGCCAGCAGTTTCAGGGTGGGGAATCAGCCCCAGCATTTT. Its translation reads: CASSFRVGNQPQHF.